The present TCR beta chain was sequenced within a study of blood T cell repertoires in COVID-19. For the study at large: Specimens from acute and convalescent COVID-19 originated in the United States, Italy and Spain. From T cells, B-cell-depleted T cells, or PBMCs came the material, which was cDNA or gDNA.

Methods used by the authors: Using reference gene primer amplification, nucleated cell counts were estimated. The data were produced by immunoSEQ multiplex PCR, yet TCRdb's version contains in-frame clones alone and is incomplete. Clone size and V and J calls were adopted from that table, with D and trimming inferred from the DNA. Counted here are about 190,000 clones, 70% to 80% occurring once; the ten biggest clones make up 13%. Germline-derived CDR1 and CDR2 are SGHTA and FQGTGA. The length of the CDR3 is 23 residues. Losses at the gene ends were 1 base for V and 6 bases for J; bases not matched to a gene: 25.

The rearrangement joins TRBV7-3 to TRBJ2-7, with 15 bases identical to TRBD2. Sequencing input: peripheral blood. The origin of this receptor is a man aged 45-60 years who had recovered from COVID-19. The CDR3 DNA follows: TGTGCCAGCAGCTTAAGGCGGGGGCGTCCGGGACTAGCGGGAGGCCCCAATATCTGCGAGCAGTACTTC. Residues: CASSLRRGRPGLAGGPNICEQYF.